The subject of this entry is one T cell receptor (beta chain). The data derive from a study of blood T cells in healthy people across ages. Germline trimming cut 2 bases from V and 11 bases from J; bases unmatched to any gene: 11. Germline lookup yields CDR1 LGHNA and CDR2 YSLEER. The CDR3 covers 15 residues. The second PCR ran about 6 to 12 cycles with a sample-barcoded 5' primer and J-beta primers. TCRdb re-called the 5' RACE reads with MiXCR, one entry per CDR3 protein. The repertoire holds about 780,000 distinct CDR3 sequences, with approximately 65% as singletons. They isolated at least 6 million PBMCs from each sample.

The clonotype was recovered from a man aged 30 to 39 in good health. Sequenced sample: blood. The genes are TRBV4-3 and TRBJ2-1; 8 bases are a match to TRBD1. The CDR3 loop is CASSQRDRLRDKQFF. The CDR3 DNA reads as TGCGCCAGCAGCCAAAGGGACAGGTTAAGGGATAAGCAGTTCTTC.